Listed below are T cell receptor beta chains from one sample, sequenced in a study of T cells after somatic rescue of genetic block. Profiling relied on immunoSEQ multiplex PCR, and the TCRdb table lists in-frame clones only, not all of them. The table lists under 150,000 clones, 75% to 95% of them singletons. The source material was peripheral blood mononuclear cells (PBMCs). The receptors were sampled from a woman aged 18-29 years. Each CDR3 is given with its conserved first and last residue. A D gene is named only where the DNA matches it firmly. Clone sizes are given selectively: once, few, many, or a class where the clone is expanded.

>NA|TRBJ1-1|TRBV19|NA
TGTGCCAGTATCGGTACCAATGAAGCTTTCTTT
CASIGTNEAFF
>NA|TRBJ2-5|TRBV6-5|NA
TGTGCCAGCAGTTACTCGACAGGCCAAGAGACCCAGTACTTC
CASSYSTGQETQYF
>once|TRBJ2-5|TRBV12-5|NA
TGTGCTAGTGGTTTGCCAGGGCAAATCCAGTACTTC
CASGLPGQIQYF
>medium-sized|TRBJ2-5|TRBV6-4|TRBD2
TGTGCCAGCAGCCAGACTAGCGGGGGGAGCGAGACCCAGTACTTC
CASSQTSGGSETQYF
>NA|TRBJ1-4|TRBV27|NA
TGTGCCAGCAGTTTATACCGGGACATCAATGAAAAACTGTTTTTT
CASSLYRDINEKLFF
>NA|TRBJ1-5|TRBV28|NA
TGTGCCAGCAGACGACGGGGGAGCAATCAGCCCCAGCATTTT
CASRRRGSNQPQHF
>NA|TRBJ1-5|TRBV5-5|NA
TGTGCCAGCAGCTTGAGTGCTAGCAATCAGCCCCAGCATTTT
CASSLSASNQPQHF
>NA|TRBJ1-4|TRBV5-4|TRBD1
TGTGCCAGCAGCGCACAGGGGGCCGGTGAAAAACTGTTTTTT
CASSAQGAGEKLFF
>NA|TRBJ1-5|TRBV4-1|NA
TGCGCCAGCAGCCAAGCTCCACGACGGGGGCGCAATCAGCCCCAGCATTTT
CASSQAPRRGRNQPQHF
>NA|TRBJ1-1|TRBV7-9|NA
TGTGCCGGGGGGAGGACTGAAGCTTTCTTT
CAGGRTEAFF
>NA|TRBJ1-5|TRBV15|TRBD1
TGTGCCACCAGCAGACCAACAGGGGGATATCAGCCCCAGCATTTT
CATSRPTGGYQPQHF
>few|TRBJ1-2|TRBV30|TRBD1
TGTGCCTGGAGACGGGACAGGGTGCGTCCCTATGGCTACACCTTC
CAWRRDRVRPYGYTF
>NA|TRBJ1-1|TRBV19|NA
TGTGCCAGTAGTATCGGAGTAAACACTGAAGCTTTCTTT
CASSIGVNTEAFF
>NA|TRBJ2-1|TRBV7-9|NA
TGTGCCAGCAGTGAAGAAGGGGGGCGCATGGATGAGCAGTTCTTC
CASSEEGGRMDEQFF
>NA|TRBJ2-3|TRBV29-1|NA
TGCAGCGCTACCCCCAGGTCGAGCGGCAGCCTTAAAGATACGCAGTATTTT
CSATPRSSGSLKDTQYF
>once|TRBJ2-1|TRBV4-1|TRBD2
TGCGCCAGCAGCCTACTAGCGGGGGCGAGGGATGAGCAGTTCTTC
CASSLLAGARDEQFF
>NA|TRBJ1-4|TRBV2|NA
TGTGCCAGCAGAGGAAGCTGGCAAGAAAAACTGTTTTTT
CASRGSWQEKLFF
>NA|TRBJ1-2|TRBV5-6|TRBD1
TGTGCCAGCAGCCCCCGGGACAGCCGATTCTATGGCTACACCTTC
CASSPRDSRFYGYTF
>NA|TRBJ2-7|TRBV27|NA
TGTGCCAGCAGTGAGGGACGTTATCCTTCCTACGAGCAGTACTTC
CASSEGRYPSYEQYF
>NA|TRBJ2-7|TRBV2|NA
TGTGCCAGCACCCCGCAAGCTACCTACTCCTACGAGCAGTACTTC
CASTPQATYSYEQYF
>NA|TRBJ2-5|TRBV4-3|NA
TGCGCCAGCAGCTCCAGGGGTTTCTATGGCCAAGAGACCCAGTACTTC
CASSSRGFYGQETQYF
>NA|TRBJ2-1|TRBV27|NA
TGTGCCAGCAGTTTCGGGAGTGTGGGTCTGTTCTTC
CASSFGSVGLFF
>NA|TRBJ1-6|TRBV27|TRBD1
TGTGCCAGCCGGGGGGGACAGTTGGATTCACCCCTCCACTTT
CASRGGQLDSPLHF
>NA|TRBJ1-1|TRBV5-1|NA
TGCGCCAGCAGCTTGGTCCCACAGGGCACTGAAGCTTTCTTT
CASSLVPQGTEAFF
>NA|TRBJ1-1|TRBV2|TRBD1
TGTGCCAGCACCATAACATCCGGGACAGACACTGAAGCTTTCTTT
CASTITSGTDTEAFF
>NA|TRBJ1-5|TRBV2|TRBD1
TGTGCCAGCGGGGACAGCAATAGCAATCAGCCCCAGCATTTT
CASGDSNSNQPQHF
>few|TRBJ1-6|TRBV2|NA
TGTGCCAGCAGTGAAGTCCCGGGACAAGGTTCACCCCTCCACTTT
CASSEVPGQGSPLHF
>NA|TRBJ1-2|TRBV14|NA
TGTGCCAGCAGCCAGAGTCGGGTAGGCTACACCTTC
CASSQSRVGYTF
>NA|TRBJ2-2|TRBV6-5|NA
TGTGCCAGCACCCCAGGGGTGGCCGGGGAGCTGTTTTTT
CASTPGVAGELFF
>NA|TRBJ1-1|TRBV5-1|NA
TGCGCCAGCAGCTTGATTCGAGGTCTGAACACTGAAGCTTTCTTT
CASSLIRGLNTEAFF